These 3 T cell receptor beta chains came from one sample sequenced in a study of T cells expressing NK-cell markers. TCRdb re-called the 5' RACE reads; one entry per CDR3 protein, DNA not given. This listing includes 400,000 to 500,000 distinct CDR3 sequences. What was sequenced was blood T cells: a sorted CD56 or NKG2C T cell subset, CD4+ or CD8+ T cells, or bulk PBMC T cells (not recorded which). These receptor sequences come from a woman between 18 and 70 years old in good health.

The chain carries TRBV9 and TRBJ1-1; the D call from TCRdb, TRBD1, cannot be confirmed without DNA. This CDR3 comprises 12 residues. Per germline, CDR1 SGDLS and CDR2 YYNGEE. The CDR3: CASSLQGSEAFF.

V and J are TRBV6-2 or TRBV6-3 and TRBJ2-6; TCRdb designates TRBD1, a call that cannot be tested without DNA. The germline V gene has CDR1 MNHEY and CDR2 SVGEGT. The CDR3 is made up of 20 amino acids. The CDR3 here is CASSYIAWGRGDSGANVLTF.

The chain is built from TRBV9 and TRBJ2-2; the TRBD1 assignment by TCRdb is unverifiable without DNA. Germline CDR1 reads SGDLS; CDR2 reads YYNGEE. This CDR3 has 16 amino acids. CDR3 in amino acids: CASSVTGQPNTGELFF.